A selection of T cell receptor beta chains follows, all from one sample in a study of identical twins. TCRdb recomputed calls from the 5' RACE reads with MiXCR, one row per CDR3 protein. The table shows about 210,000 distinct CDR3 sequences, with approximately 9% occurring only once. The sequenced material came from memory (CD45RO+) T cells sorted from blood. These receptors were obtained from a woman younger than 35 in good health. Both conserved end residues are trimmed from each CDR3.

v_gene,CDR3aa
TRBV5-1,ASSPDPARSYAEAF
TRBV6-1,ASTGLALSDEQY
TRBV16,ASSQLRQDSYEQY
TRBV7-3,ASSSRLAGDGTDTQY
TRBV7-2,ASSLGPRKASYNEQF
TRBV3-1,ASSPGPNQPQH
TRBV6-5,ASSYSGQGTSYEQY
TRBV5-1,ASSLDGYFSYEQY
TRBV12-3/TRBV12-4,ASSLGGTVVYEQY
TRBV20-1,SARDAGYQPQH
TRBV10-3,AISDPGLVQETQY
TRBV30,AWSVRSGRALNEQF
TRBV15,ATSRGYRVETGELF
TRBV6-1,ASRAAPGSAKNIQY
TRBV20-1,SARDPYGETQY
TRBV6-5,ASSYRPPGYQAF
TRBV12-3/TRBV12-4,ASSSRTTGNYEQY
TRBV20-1,SARSSAFMYEQY
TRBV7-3,ASSGGQGGAYEQY
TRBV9,ANTIEF
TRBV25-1,ASSEASGPYNEQF
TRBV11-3,ASSLDDWGGQTGELF
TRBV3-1,ASSQDSGSSGYT
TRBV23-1,ASSHQPDLGTGDNEQF
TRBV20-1,SARAWGDVYGYT